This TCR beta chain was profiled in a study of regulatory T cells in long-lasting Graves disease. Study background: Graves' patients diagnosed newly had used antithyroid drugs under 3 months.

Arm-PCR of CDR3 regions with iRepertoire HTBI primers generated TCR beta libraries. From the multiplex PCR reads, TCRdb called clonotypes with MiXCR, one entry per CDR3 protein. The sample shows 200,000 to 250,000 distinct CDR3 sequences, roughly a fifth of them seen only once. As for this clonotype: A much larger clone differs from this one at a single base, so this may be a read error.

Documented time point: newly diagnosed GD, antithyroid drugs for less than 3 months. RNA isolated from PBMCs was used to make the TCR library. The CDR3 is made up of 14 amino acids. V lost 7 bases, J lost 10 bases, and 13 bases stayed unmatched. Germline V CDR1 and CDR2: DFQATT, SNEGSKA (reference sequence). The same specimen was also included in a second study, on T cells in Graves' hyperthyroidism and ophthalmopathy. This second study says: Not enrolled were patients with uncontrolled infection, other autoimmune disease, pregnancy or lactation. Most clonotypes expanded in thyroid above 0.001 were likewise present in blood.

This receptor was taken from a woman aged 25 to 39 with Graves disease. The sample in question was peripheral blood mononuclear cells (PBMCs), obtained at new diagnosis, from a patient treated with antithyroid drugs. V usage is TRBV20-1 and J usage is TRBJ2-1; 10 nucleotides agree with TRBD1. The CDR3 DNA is TGCAGTGGGAAGGGACAGGGGAGCTCCTACGAGCAGTTCTTC. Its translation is CSGKGQGSSYEQFF.